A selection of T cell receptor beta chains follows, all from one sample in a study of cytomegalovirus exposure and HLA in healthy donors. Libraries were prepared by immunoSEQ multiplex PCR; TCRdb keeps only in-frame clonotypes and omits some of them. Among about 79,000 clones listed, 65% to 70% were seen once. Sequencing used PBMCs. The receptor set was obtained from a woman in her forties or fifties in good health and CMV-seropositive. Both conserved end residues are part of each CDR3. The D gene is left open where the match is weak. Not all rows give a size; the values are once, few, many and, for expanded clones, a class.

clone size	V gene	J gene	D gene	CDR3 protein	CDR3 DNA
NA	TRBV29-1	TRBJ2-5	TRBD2	CSVGPSGGTETQYF	TGCAGCGTTGGTCCCAGCGGGGGCACGGAGACCCAGTACTTC
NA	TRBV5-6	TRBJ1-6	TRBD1	CASSLEGGTGDSPLHF	TGTGCCAGCAGCTTGGAGGGCGGGACAGGGGACTCACCCCTCCACTTT
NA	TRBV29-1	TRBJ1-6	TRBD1	CSASDTGDSPLHF	TGCAGCGCCTCAGATACAGGGGATTCACCCCTCCACTTT
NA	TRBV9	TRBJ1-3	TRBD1	CASSVEPDRGNTIYF	TGTGCCAGCAGCGTAGAGCCGGACAGGGGAAACACCATATATTTT
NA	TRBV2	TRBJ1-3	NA	CASSARTVSGNTIYF	TGTGCCAGCAGTGCCCGAACAGTCTCTGGAAACACCATATATTTT
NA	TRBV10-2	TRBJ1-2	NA	CASSEIGGQGGYTF	TGCGCCAGCAGTGAGATCGGGGGGCAAGGTGGCTACACCTTC
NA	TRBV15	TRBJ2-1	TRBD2	CATSSSGGAPEQFF	TGTGCCACCAGCAGTAGCGGGGGGGCCCCTGAGCAGTTCTTC
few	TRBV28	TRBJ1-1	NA	CASSLTPPVMNTEAFF	TGTGCCAGCAGTTTGACACCTCCGGTCATGAACACTGAAGCTTTCTTT
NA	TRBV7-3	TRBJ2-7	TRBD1	CASSLTGQGYEQYF	TGTGCCAGCAGCTTAACCGGACAGGGGTACGAGCAGTACTTC
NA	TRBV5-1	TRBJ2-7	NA	CASSQAGKAYEQYF	TGCGCCAGCAGCCAGGCAGGGAAGGCCTACGAGCAGTACTTC
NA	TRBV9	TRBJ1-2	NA	CASSVGGRGYGYTF	TGTGCCAGCAGCGTAGGGGGCAGGGGCTATGGCTACACCTTC
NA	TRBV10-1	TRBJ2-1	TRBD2	CASSAGGYNEQFF	TGTGCCAGCAGTGCGGGGGGGTACAATGAGCAGTTCTTC
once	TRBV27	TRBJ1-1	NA	CASSLSGGTEAFF	TGTGCCAGCAGTTTATCGGGGGGCACTGAAGCTTTCTTT
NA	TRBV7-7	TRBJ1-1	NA	CASSLGFGTEAFF	TGTGCTAGCAGCTTAGGGTTCGGCACTGAAGCTTTCTTT
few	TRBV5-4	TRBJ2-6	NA	CASSQRGSGANVLTF	TGTGCCAGCAGCCAAAGGGGCTCTGGGGCCAACGTCCTGACTTTC
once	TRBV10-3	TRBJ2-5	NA	CAIRGSGEGETQYF	TGTGCCATCAGGGGATCCGGAGAGGGAGAGACCCAGTACTTC
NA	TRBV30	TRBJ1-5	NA	CAWSGYEPNQPQHF	TGTGCCTGGAGTGGATATGAGCCTAATCAGCCCCAGCATTTT
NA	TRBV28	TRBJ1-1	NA	CASSQAPRTEAFF	TGTGCCAGCAGTCAAGCGCCGAGGACTGAAGCTTTCTTT
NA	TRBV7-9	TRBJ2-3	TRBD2	CSSRPAGRGGKTDTQYF	TGTTCCAGCAGGCCAGCCGGGCGGGGGGGCAAAACAGATACGCAGTATTTT
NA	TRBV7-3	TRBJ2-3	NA	CASSGVGEDTQYF	TGTGCCAGCAGTGGTGTAGGGGAAGATACGCAGTATTTT
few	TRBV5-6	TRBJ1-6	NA	CASSFGWSSYNSPLHF	TGTGCCAGCAGCTTCGGGTGGAGCTCCTATAATTCACCCCTCCACTTT
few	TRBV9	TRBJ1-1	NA	CASSSGPGTEAFF	TGTGCCAGCAGCTCGGGCCCGGGGACTGAAGCTTTCTTT
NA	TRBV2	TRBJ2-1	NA	CASIKGGFDEQFF	TGTGCCAGCATTAAAGGGGGATTCGATGAGCAGTTCTTC
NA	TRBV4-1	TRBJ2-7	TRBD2	CASSQDVRSGGSPSSYEQYF	TGCGCCAGCAGCCAAGATGTCCGGAGCGGGGGATCCCCCAGCTCCTACGAGCAGTACTTC
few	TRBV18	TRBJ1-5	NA	CASSDQGRVSPQHF	TGTGCCAGCTCTGATCAGGGGAGGGTTTCGCCCCAGCATTTT
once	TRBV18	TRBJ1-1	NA	CASSPSSEAFF	TGTGCCAGCTCACCCAGTTCGGAAGCTTTCTTT